This T cell receptor (beta chain) was sequenced in a study of cytomegalovirus exposure and HLA in healthy donors (dated by TCRdb to about 2017). General notes on the study: According to an earlier analysis of 587 of the donors, some 180 million T cells yielded 95 million to 140 million unique TCR beta sequences and about 300 Gb of sequence data. The study used immunosequencing to profile the T cell repertoires of 670 or so subjects and linked those repertoires to cytomegalovirus serostatus. In an earlier analysis of 587 of the donors, high-throughput TCR beta sequencing was used to judge whether each TCR beta V gene segment behaved as functional or pseudogenic. The genetic ancestry cluster associated with self-reported Caucasian donors included 65% to 90% of the roughly 360 genotyped donors. Roughly five DR-DQ haplotypes were treated as single units for association and clustering because of strong linkage in the cohort. An early release covering over 500 HLA-typed donors comprised approximately 290 gigabases of sequencing data and 85 million or so unique TCR sequences. Donor age, sex, ethnicity and CMV serostatus were collected together with the repertoire data. The study combined high-throughput TCR immunosequencing, statistical association of individual TCRs with disease status, and machine learning to predict cytomegalovirus infection status. Typing coverage differed by locus: A, B, C, DRB1 and DQB1 were typed in about 620-640 donors, DQA1 in 500 to 550, DPA1 in 600 to 610, and DPB1 in 472. The later analysis used no new phenotypic data to find candidate immune exposures, relying instead on TCR beta sequences and their occurrence across donors. Besides the first cohort of around 670 subjects, a separate validation cohort made up of roughly 120 different subjects was used. Across 398 genotyped donors of the cohort, an average of about 240,000 unique TCR beta nucleotide sequences per donor were sequenced, and approximately 17% of those sequences were non-productive. All discovery cohort repertoires had been generated using a single sequencing platform. To study patterns of TCR occurrence, a later analysis re-analyzed previously published TCR beta repertoires from more than 550 donors and added high-resolution HLA genotyping. Class I and class II HLA loci were covered by the typing at four-digit resolution. A later genetic analysis took genome-wide SNP genotypes for about 55% of the 666 donors and used that subset as a discovery cohort. The aim of the study was to test whether cataloging public T cell receptors could identify signatures of past pathogen exposure.

As concerns this clone: Which antigen it targets is not known. Per-base qualities were not stored, and no clone one base away is much larger.

The cohort consisted of 600 or so healthy bone marrow donors. At the time of sampling, every cohort member was nominally healthy, though immune exposures that went unrecorded were likely present. The donor was CMV seropositive and belonged to the group of 250 to 300 seropositive cohort members. A peripheral blood sample was collected from each donor, and TCR beta sequencing was performed on peripheral blood mononuclear cells. Genomic DNA extraction from the blood cell samples was performed with the Qiagen DNeasy Blood Extraction Kit. The CDR1 and CDR2 encoded by the germline V gene are SGHDN and FVKESK. The cysteine opens and the phenylalanine closes a CDR3 of 16 amino acids. The retained sequence is limited to the CDR3, 48 bases, with the frame set at the first base. Compared with germline, V lacks 4 bases and J lacks 2 bases; bases without a gene match: 6. Library construction relied on the immunoSEQ multiplex PCR assay. A mixture of 60 forward primers for TCR Vbeta segments and 13 reverse primers for TCR Jbeta segments was used in the multiplex PCR. Amplification of the CDR3 region of rearranged TCR beta genes was performed with a multiplex PCR assay on genomic DNA. On the Illumina HiSeq System, the amplified TCR beta libraries were sequenced as 87-base-pair reads. The authors processed their data as follows. A later analysis counted some 80 million unique TCR beta chains across the 600 to 850 repertoires, and some 11 million of these chains were shared by at least two donors. Raw reads were error-corrected and collapsed into unique sequences with a nearest-neighbor algorithm that merged closely related sequences to remove PCR and sequencing errors. To assign V, D and J gene segments, CDR3 sequences were aligned to IMGT reference sequences. For a sequence to be retained, at least a six-nucleotide match to both a V gene segment and a J gene segment was required. Rearrangements were classified as productive when the CDR3 lacked stop codons and remained in frame with V and J, and all other rearrangements were classified as non-productive. Following IMGT convention, CDR3 was defined as the stretch from the second conserved V-encoded cysteine to the conserved J-encoded phenylalanine. The earlier analysis of roughly 590 of the donors excluded sequences that lacked an unambiguous match to a single V gene segment. In an earlier analysis of approximately 610 of the donors, V segments were called functional above 56.7% productive rearrangements and were called segregating when the between-donor standard deviation exceeded 5%. A statistical classification framework was built to diagnose cytomegalovirus status from the catalog of TCR beta chain sequences. A later analysis assigned V and J genes by comparing TCR nucleotide sequences with IMGT/GENE-DB human TR gene sequences. Using the TCRdist pipeline, a later analysis assigned CDR3 sequences along with most-parsimonious VDJ recombination scenarios. A later analysis defined each TCR beta chain by its CDR3 amino acid sequence plus V-gene family, and excluded reads lacking a unique V-gene family. A later analysis removed nearly 600 highly shared, low-generation-probability nucleotide sequences to deal with suspected cross-contamination and a sequencing artifact. In a later analysis, a clonal expansion index was calculated for each public chain from normalized within-repertoire ranks of inferred template counts. In a later analysis, generation probabilities were computed using a VDJ recombination model fitted to out-of-frame rearrangements, and the results were checked against IGoR. In a later analysis, hypergeometric tests were used to score TCR-TCR, TCR-HLA and TCR-CMV co-occurrence, with a repertoire-size bias correction applied to TCR pairs. In a later analysis, false discovery rates were estimated by permuting HLA or CMV assignments 20 times. A later analysis grouped co-occurring TCRs with DBSCAN, adding TCRdist sequence similarity when clustering within HLA-allele-positive subsets. Co-occurrence clustering excluded repertoires with fewer than 30,000 or more than 120,000 public chains, plus five with anomalous nucleotide sharing. TCRdb limited this immuneACCESS table to in-frame rearrangements with V and J called. A share of clones is missing; checked studies link under half to unresolved V genes, and the rest is unexplained. The V and J calls and clone size were taken over from that table, and D and trimming were inferred from the DNA. The sample table contains around 120,000 clones; only one count was recorded for around 76% of them. The ten largest make up more than 15% of the sample.

The study at large found these results: A later analysis found that TCR association rates varied across HLA loci, with DRB1 alleles showing the most associated TCRs and HLA-C alleles the fewest. When HLA alleles, especially DR and DQ, strongly co-occurred, TCR associations were difficult to assign to individual alleles. Most TCR sequences were seen in very few donors, while some public TCRs were found in many individuals. A further reported finding was that TCR beta sequences accurately predicted the HLA-A and HLA-B alleles for most subjects in the first cohort. The authors suggested that the approach could potentially be generalized to other disease states and immunological phenotypes. Because counts were too low, seventeen rarely observed V segments, including chromosome 9 orphons, were excluded from the earlier analysis of about 500 of the donors. Immune exposure information for the cohort was limited to CMV serostatus. Because HLA typing was missing for some donors at each locus, association tests included only the typed subset. The cohort was sequenced for TCR beta chains only, and without alpha or paired-chain data the features that could be detected were limited. Correlated functional status among segregating V segments might be attributable to linkage disequilibrium, but an unknown experimental factor could not be ruled out. Because the 87-base-pair reads could not distinguish some IMGT-functional V segments, including TRBV6-2 and TRBV6-3, those segments were excluded. At a false discovery rate of 0.05, a later analysis linked 16,951 TCR beta sequences to specific HLA alleles. Broadly in line with IMGT annotations, most TCR beta V segments showed up in productive rearrangements about 87% or about 30% of the time in an earlier analysis of a few hundred of the donors. The classifier was reported to diagnose cytomegalovirus status with high specificity and sensitivity in both the original cohort and the validation cohort. In a later analysis, several top co-occurrence clusters were reported to appear linked to parvovirus B19, influenza, CMV and Epstein-Barr virus. In a later genetic analysis, fewer N-insertions in productive TCRs were reported among donors in an Asian-associated ancestry cluster than the roughly 670-donor mean. Sequencing depth was assumed to be roughly uniform across donors in the presence/absence analyses, though that assumption may not hold. In a later genetic analysis, a missense DCLRE1C variant was associated with V-gene and J-gene trimming of TCR beta chains, and the association was replicated in an independent cohort. In vitro tests confirmed that a few of the cytomegalovirus-associated TCR beta chains recognize cytomegalovirus antigens. In the study, some 180 TCR beta chains were listed as associated with cytomegalovirus. A cluster of highly shared sequence variants was judged likely to represent a technical artifact of the sequencing pipeline. In a later analysis, most CMV-associated TCR beta chains were found to appear HLA-restricted, with HLA associations seemingly driven largely by CMV exposure. In a later analysis, HLA-associated TCR beta chains showed more clonal expansion and lower generation probabilities than non-associated chains that were equally common.

The sequence was obtained from a man aged 50 or older in good health and CMV-seropositive. Sequenced input: PBMCs. The receptor chain draws on TRBV14 and TRBJ2-3; the junction holds 10 bases that match TRBD2. The CDR3 region reads CASSLIAGGFTDTQYF. The nucleotide sequence reads TGTGCCAGCAGCCTAATAGCGGGAGGATTCACAGATACGCAGTATTTT.